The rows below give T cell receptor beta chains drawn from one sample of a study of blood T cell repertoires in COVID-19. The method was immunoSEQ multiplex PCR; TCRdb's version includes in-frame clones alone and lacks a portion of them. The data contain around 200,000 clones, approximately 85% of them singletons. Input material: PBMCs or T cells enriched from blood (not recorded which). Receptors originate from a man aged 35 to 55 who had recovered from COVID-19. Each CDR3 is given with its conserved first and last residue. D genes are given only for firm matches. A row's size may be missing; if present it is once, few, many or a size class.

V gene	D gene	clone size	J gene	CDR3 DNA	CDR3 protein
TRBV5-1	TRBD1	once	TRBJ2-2	TGCGCCAGCAGCTTGGCCGGGACAGGGGTTCCCGGGGAGCTGTTTTTT	CASSLAGTGVPGELFF
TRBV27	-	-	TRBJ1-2	TGTGCCAGCAGTTTATCGTCACAGGGCTATGGCTACACCTTC	CASSLSSQGYGYTF
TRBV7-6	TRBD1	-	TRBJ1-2	TGTGCCAGCAGCACGGCAACAGGGGACGGCTACACCTTC	CASSTATGDGYTF
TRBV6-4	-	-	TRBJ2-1	TGTGCCAGCAGTGAAACGGGGGTCGGTGAGCAGTTCTTC	CASSETGVGEQFF
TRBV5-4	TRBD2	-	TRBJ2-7	TGTGCCAGCAGCTTTAGCGGGGCGGCGTACGAGCAGTACTTC	CASSFSGAAYEQYF
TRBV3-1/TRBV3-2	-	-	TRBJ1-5	TGTGCCAGCAGCCAACGGGATAGCAATCAGCCCCAGCATTTT	CASSQRDSNQPQHF
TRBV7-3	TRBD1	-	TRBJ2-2	TGTGCCAGCAGCTCACAGGGGGCGCGCACCGGGGAGCTGTTTTTT	CASSSQGARTGELFF
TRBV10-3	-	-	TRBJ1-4	TGTGCCATCAGTGGGTGGGGCGGAACTGAAGAAAAACTGTTTTTT	CAISGWGGTEEKLFF
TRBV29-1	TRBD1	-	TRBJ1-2	TGCAGCGTGGGGGACAGGCCGGACTATGGCTACACCTTC	CSVGDRPDYGYTF
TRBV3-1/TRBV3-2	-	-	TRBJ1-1	TGTGCCAGCAGCCAAGCGTTTGCGCCTGAAGCTTTCTTT	CASSQAFAPEAFF
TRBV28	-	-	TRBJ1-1	TGTGCCAGCGAGGCTTTGAACACTGAAGCTTTCTTT	CASEALNTEAFF
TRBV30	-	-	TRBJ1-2	TGTGCCTGGAGTTCCAATGGCTACACCTTC	CAWSSNGYTF
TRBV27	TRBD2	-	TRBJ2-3	TGTGCCAGCAGTCCCGGACTAGCGGGAGTAGGCGCAGATACGCAGTATTTT	CASSPGLAGVGADTQYF
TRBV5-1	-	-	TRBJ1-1	TGCGCCAGCAGCCCGGGACCGCACAGGGTAGTGAACACTGAAGCTTTCTTT	CASSPGPHRVVNTEAFF
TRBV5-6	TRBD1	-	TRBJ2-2	TGTGCCAGCAGCTGGGGGACAGGGTCGGGCGGGGAGCTGTTTTTT	CASSWGTGSGGELFF
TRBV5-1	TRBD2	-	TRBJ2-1	TGCGCCAGCAAAGGGACTAGCGGGAGCGATGAGCAGTTCTTC	CASKGTSGSDEQFF
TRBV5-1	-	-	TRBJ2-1	TGCGCCAGCAGCTTGGCCGGCTGGGAAGGGGATGAGCAGTTCTTC	CASSLAGWEGDEQFF
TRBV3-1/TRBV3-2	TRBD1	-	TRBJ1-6	TGTGCCAGCAGCCAAGACTGGATGACAGGGGGGTGGGATTCACCCCTCCACTTT	CASSQDWMTGGWDSPLHF
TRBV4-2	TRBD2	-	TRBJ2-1	TGTGCCAGCAGCCAAGAGGTAGCGGGAAAGGATGAGCAGTTCTTC	CASSQEVAGKDEQFF
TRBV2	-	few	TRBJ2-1	TGTGCCAGCAGTGAGACAGCCCAGGGTGAGCAGTTCTTC	CASSETAQGEQFF
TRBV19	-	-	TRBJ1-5	TGTGCCAGTACCCCTGCGCCGGCAGGTAGCAATCAGCCCCAGCATTTT	CASTPAPAGSNQPQHF
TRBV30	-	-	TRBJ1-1	TGTGCCTGGATTGGGCGGCCGGGAAACACTGAAGCTTTCTTT	CAWIGRPGNTEAFF
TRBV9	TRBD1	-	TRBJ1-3	TGTGCCAGCAGCGTAGGTCGGGACAGGGTCTCTGGAAACACCATATATTTT	CASSVGRDRVSGNTIYF
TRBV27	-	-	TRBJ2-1	TGTGCCAGTCGATTGGAAGGGGGTTACAATGAGCAGTTCTTC	CASRLEGGYNEQFF
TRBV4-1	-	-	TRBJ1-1	TGCGCCAGCAGCCAAGATGGGGGGGGCAGGGAGTTT	CASSQDGGGREF
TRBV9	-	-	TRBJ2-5	TGTGCCAGCAGCTTATCTGACAGTAGAGAGACCCAGTACTTC	CASSLSDSRETQYF
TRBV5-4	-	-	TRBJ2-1	TGTGCCAGCAGCGCCTTAGGGGCCCGTGAGCAGTTCTTC	CASSALGAREQFF
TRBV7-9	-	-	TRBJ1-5	TGTGCCAGCAGCGAGGGAGCCGACTATAGCAATCAGCCCCAGCATTTT	CASSEGADYSNQPQHF